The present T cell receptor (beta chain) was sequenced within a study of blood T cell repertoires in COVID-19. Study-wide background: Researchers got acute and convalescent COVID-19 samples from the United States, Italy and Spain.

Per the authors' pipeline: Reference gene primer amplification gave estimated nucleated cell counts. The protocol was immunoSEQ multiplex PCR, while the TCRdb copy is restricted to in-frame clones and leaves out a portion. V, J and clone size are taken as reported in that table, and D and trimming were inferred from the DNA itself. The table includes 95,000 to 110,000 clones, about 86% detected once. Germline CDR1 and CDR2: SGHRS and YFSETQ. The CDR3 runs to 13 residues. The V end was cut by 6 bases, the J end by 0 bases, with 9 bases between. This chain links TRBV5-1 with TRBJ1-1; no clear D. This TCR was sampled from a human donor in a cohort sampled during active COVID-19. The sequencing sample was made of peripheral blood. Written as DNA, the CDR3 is TGCGCCAGCATGGTAACATTGAACACTGAAGCTTTCTTT. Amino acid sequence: CASMVTLNTEAFF.